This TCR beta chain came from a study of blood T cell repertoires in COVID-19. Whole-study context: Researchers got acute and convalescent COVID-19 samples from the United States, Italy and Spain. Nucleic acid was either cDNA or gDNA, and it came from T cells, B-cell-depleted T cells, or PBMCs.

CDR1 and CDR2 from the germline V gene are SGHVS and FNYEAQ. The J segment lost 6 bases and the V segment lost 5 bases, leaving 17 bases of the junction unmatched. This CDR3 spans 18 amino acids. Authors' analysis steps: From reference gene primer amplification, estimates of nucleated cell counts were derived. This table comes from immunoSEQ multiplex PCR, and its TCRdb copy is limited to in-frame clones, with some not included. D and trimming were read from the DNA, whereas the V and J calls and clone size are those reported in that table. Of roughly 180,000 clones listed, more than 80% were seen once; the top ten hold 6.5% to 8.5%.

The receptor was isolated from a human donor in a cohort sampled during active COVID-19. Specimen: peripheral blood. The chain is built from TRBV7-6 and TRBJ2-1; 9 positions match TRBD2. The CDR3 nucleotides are TGTGCCAGCAGCCTTACCCCCTCCCTAGCGGGGCCATCCAATGAGCAGTTCTTC. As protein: CASSLTPSLAGPSNEQFF.